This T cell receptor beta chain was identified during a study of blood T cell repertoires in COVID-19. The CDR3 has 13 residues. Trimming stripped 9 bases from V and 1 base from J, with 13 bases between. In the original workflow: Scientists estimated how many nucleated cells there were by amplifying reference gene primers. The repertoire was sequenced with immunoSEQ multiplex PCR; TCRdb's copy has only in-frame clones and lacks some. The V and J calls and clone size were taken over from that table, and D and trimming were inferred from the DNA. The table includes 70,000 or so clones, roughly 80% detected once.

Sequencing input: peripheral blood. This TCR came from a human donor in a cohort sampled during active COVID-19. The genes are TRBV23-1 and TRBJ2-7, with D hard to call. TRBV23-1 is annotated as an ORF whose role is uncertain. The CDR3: CARGGEPSYEQYF. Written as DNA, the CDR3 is TGCGCCAGAGGCGGTGAACCATCCTACGAGCAGTACTTC.